This note documents a single T cell receptor (beta chain) sequence. The sample is drawn from a study of blood T cell repertoires in COVID-19. TCRdb's table, derived via immunoSEQ multiplex PCR, lists solely in-frame clones and lacks some. The table lists around 140,000 clones, around nine tenths of them singletons, with roughly 11% in the top ten. The CDR3 loop spans 16 amino acids. The junction had 8 bases not matched to a gene; V was cut back by 7 bases and J by 0 bases. Germline CDR1 reads MNHEY; CDR2 reads SVGEGT. Sequencing was carried out using peripheral blood. This sequence joins TRBV6-2 or TRBV6-3 and TRBJ2-1; 8 nucleotides agree with TRBD1. The clonotype was recovered from a woman aged 70-85 years with COVID-19, enrolled during active disease. CDR3 nucleotides: TGTGCCAGCACCCCCCGGCAGGGGGCCTCCTACAATGAGCAGTTCTTC. Its protein is CASTPRQGASYNEQFF.